One and the same sample provided the 13 T cell receptor beta chains below, sequenced in a study of cytomegalovirus exposure and HLA in healthy donors. Primers: 60 Vbeta forward and 13 Jbeta reverse. The repertoire was sequenced with immunoSEQ multiplex PCR; TCRdb's copy has only in-frame clones and lacks some. The table records roughly 180,000 clones, approximately 88% of them present only once. Sequenced: PBMCs. The receptors shown here come from a boy younger than 18 in good health and CMV-seronegative.

The chain recombines TRBV7-2 with TRBJ1-2; D is possibly TRBD1 (6 bases). Trimming pared 2 bases from V and 12 bases from J, leaving 13 bases between. The V gene's germline CDR1 is SGHTA and CDR2 FQGNSA. This CDR3 has 12 amino acids. The CDR3 reads CASSLTGTLNTF. The CDR3 DNA is TGTGCCAGCAGCTTAACCGGGACACTCAACACCTTC.

This clone was counted between two and nine times. The rearrangement joins TRBV5-1 to TRBJ1-2, with 7 bases that match TRBD1. Germline V gene sequence: CDR1 SGHRS, CDR2 YFSETQ. CDR3 length: 16 residues. V was clipped by 3 bases and J by 3 bases; unmatched bases: 11. Here the CDR3 reads CASSWISGGFDYGYTF. DNA of the CDR3: TGCGCCAGCAGCTGGATATCAGGGGGATTCGACTATGGCTACACCTTC. The whole variable domain, filled in from reference TRBV5-1 and TRBJ1-2, reads KAGVTQTPRYLIKTRGQQVTLSCSPISGHRSVSWYQQTPGQGLQFLFEYFSETQRNKGNFPGRFSGRQFSNSRSEMNVSTLELGDSALYLCASSWISGGFDYGYTFGSGTRLTVV.

The chain recombines TRBV30 with TRBJ2-3; no clear D gene. The length of the CDR3 is 12 residues. The germline V gene has CDR1 GTSNPN and CDR2 SVGIG (reference sequence). The ends were cut back, 4 bases at V and 4 bases at J, with 9 bases in the middle. The CDR3 sequence: CAWIVRPDTQYF. CDR3 sequence (DNA): TGTGCCTGGATCGTGCGGCCAGATACGCAGTATTTT.

As for this clone: Other DNA variants within this sample encode the same CDR3. The CDR3 sequence: CASSVGGSGTEAFF. The CDR3 bases are TGTGCCAGCAGCGTAGGCGGATCGGGTACTGAAGCTTTCTTT. This chain links TRBV9 with TRBJ1-1; D not resolved. V gave up 0 bases and J gave up 5 bases, with 11 bases separating them. The V gene's germline CDR1 is SGDLS and CDR2 YYNGEE. The CDR3 is 14 amino acids.

CDR3: CASSFTGGSGANVLTF. Here the CDR3 DNA reads TGTGCCAGCAGCTTTACAGGGGGCTCTGGGGCCAACGTCCTGACTTTC. The chain employs TRBV5-6 and TRBJ2-6, with 8 bases identical to TRBD1. The germline CDR1 and CDR2 sequences are SGHDT and YYEEEE. With 2 bases clipped from V and 0 bases from J, the junction kept 1 base outside the gene matches. The CDR3 totals 16 residues. The full variable domain, rest sourced from reference TRBV5-6 and TRBJ2-6, is DAGVTQSPTHLIKTRGQQVTLRCSPKSGHDTVSWYQQALGQGPQFIFQYYEEEERQRGNFPDRFSGHQFPNYSSELNVNALLLGDSALYLCASSFTGGSGANVLTFGAGSRLTVL.

The chain joins TRBV6-1 to TRBJ1-6; 7 positions agree with TRBD1. This CDR3 is 13 amino acids long. Germline V gene data show CDR1 as MNHNS and CDR2 as SASEGT. V shed 7 bases and J 10 bases; nucleotides not matched to a gene: 7. CDR3 nucleotides: TGTGCCAGCAAAGGGCAGGGGGGATCACCCCTCCACTTT. Amino acid sequence: CASKGQGGSPLHF.

J is TRBJ1-1 and V is TRBV9, with 9 bases aligning to TRBD1. There are 16 residues in the CDR3. Trimming at V came to 3 bases and at J to 0 bases, leaving 6 bases not matched to a gene. The germline V gene encodes CDR1 SGDLS and CDR2 YYNGEE. In DNA, the CDR3 is TGTGCCAGCAGCGGCACAGGGGGCCAAATGAACACTGAAGCTTTCTTT. This gives the protein CASSGTGGQMNTEAFF.

V and J are TRBV5-1 and TRBJ2-1; 9 nucleotides match TRBD2. This CDR3 comprises 16 residues. Germline V CDR1 and CDR2: SGHRS, YFSETQ. The trim removed 5 bases at V and 5 bases at J, leaving 11 bases unmatched. The CDR3, as DNA: TGCGCCAGCAGTCCTAGCGGGGACCGAACGGACAATGAGCAGTTCTTC. Encoded protein: CASSPSGDRTDNEQFF.

In nucleotides, the CDR3 is TGCGCCAGCAGCTCCGGGGGGCGGGGGACGATTTCTCAGCCCCAGCATTTT. Translating it yields CASSSGGRGTISQPQHF. The chain carries TRBV4-1 and TRBJ1-5; a weak D match, TRBD1 (6 bases). The V end was cut by 5 bases, the J end by 6 bases, with 23 bases between. There are 17 residues in the CDR3. Per the germline V gene, CDR1 is MGHRA and CDR2 is YSYEKL.

The chain recombines TRBV28 with TRBJ2-1, with 9 bases fitting TRBD1. The CDR3 sequence is 14 residues long. V was clipped by 4 bases and J by 8 bases; unmatched bases: 6. CDR1 MDHEN and CDR2 SYDVKM come from the germline V gene. The CDR3 DNA is TGTGCCAGCAGTTGGGGGACAGGGAGGGATGAGCAGTTCTTC. Protein sequence: CASSWGTGRDEQFF.

This clone occurred a few times. The chain joins TRBV7-8 to TRBJ2-7; 11 bases match TRBD2. This CDR3 region has 15 residues. Germline V CDR1 and CDR2: SGHVS, FQNEAQ. V was clipped by 7 bases and J by 3 bases; unmatched bases: 8. The CDR3 coding sequence is TGTGCCAGCAAGAGTAGCGGGGGGGTCATCTACGAGCAGTACTTC. Residues: CASKSSGGVIYEQYF.

The chain joins TRBV11-2 to TRBJ1-1; D unresolved. V dropped 1 base and J dropped 0 bases, with 18 bases sitting between them. Germline CDR1 SGHAT, CDR2 FQNNGV. This CDR3 comprises 18 residues. This chain's CDR3 is CASSLVSSRRTMNTEAFF. In nucleotides, the CDR3 is TGTGCCAGCAGCTTAGTTAGCAGTAGGAGGACGATGAACACTGAAGCTTTCTTT.

This chain connects TRBV21-1 to TRBJ1-1; the D call TRBD1 from the table was never checked on the DNA. TRBV21-1 is an annotated pseudogene. CDR3 length: 16 residues. The CDR3 DNA reads TGTGCCAGCAGCAGTATTGAACAGGGGAGGAACACTGAAGCTTTCTTT. Amino acids: CASSSIEQGRNTEAFF.